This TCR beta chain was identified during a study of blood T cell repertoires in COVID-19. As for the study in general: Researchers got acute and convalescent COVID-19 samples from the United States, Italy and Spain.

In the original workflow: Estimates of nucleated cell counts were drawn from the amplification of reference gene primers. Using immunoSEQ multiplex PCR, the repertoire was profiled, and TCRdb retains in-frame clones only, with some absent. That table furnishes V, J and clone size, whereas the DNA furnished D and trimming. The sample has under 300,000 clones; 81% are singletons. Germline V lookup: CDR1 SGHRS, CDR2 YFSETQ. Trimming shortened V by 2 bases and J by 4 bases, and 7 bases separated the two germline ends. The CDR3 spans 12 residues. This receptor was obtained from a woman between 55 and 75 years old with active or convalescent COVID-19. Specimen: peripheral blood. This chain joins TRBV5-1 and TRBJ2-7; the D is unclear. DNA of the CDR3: TGCGCCAGCAGCTTACGGCGGTACGAGCAGTACTTC. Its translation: CASSLRRYEQYF.